The entry below gives a single T cell receptor (beta chain) sequence along with its context. Germline CDR1 reads SGHTA; CDR2 reads FQGNSA. There are 15 residues in the CDR3. J lost 12 bases, V lost 0 bases, and 8 bases had no gene match. Memory CD4+ cells were defined as CD4+CD45RO+CD25-. Constant-region reverse primers amplified full-length variable regions, followed by semi-nested Nested Universal Primer A PCR. A single record per CDR3 protein comes from TCRdb applying MiXCR to the 5' RACE reads. Of about 42,000 distinct CDR3 sequences listed, approximately 30% are singletons. The chain combines TRBV7-2 with TRBJ2-6, with TRBD2 matching over 7 bases. The receptor was isolated from a female donor with breast cancer. Input material: tumor-infiltrating memory CD4+ T cells sorted from the breast tumor. Subset here: memory CD4+ T cells, CD4+CD45RO+CD25-. CDR3 DNA: TGTGCCAGCAGCTTAGCGGCAGGGAGGGCTGTCGTCCTGACTTTC. It yields the protein CASSLAAGRAVVLTF.